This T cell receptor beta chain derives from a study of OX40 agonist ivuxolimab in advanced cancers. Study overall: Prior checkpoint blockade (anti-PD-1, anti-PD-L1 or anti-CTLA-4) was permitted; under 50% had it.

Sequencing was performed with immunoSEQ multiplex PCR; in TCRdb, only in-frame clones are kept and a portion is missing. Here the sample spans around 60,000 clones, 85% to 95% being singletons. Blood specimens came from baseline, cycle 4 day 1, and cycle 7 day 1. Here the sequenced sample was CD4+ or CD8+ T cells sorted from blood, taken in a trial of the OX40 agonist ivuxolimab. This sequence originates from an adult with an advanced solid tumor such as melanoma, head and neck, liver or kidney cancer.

This chain's CDR3 is CASSFVTNSYEQYF. The CDR3 nucleotides read TGTGCCAGCAGCTTCGTCACAAACTCCTACGAGCAGTACTTC. The chain carries TRBV11-2 and TRBJ2-7; D is uncertain. The V end was cut by 3 bases, the J end by 0 bases, with 9 bases between. Germline V gene sequence: CDR1 SGHAT, CDR2 FQNNGV. The CDR3 is 14 residues long.